This TCR beta chain was found in a study of cytomegalovirus exposure and HLA in healthy donors. Notes on this clone: The antigen remains unidentified.

General study points: In a later analysis, productive TCRs from donors in an Asian-associated ancestry cluster reportedly carried fewer N-insertions than the cohort mean.

The CDR3 extends over 17 amino acids. V was clipped by 2 bases and J by 5 bases; unmatched bases: 12. The germline V gene encodes CDR1 SGHTA and CDR2 FQGNSA. 13 Jbeta primers and 60 Vbeta primers were used for the PCR. Clones were sequenced by immunoSEQ multiplex PCR, and TCRdb holds only the in-frame ones, with some missing. The sample yields about 190,000 clones, more than 75% seen once. V gene TRBV7-2 combines with J gene TRBJ2-5, with 9 bases fitting TRBD2. The sequence was collected from a middle-aged man in good health and CMV-seropositive. Sequenced: PBMCs. CDR3 bases: TGTGCCAGCAGCTTACAGTTGGGTAGCGGGAGTATGGAGACCCAGTACTTC. Amino acid sequence: CASSLQLGSGSMETQYF.